This T cell receptor beta chain was sequenced for a study of technical replicates of blood from several donors (dated by TCRdb to about 2017). Remarks on this clone: Its binding antigen is unknown. Base qualities are not at hand, and no much larger clone is one base apart.

Inclusive of the bounding cysteine and phenylalanine, the CDR3 is 12 residues long. This entry keeps only the CDR3 DNA: 36 bases, framed from base 1. The germline V gene sets CDR1 to SGHTA and CDR2 to FQGNSA. The trim is 1 base for V and 5 bases for J, with a gap of 6 bases between the germline ends. Libraries were constructed by the immunoSEQ multiplex PCR assay. The table comes from immuneACCESS by way of TCRdb, which keeps in-frame sequences with V and J called. Part of the clones is missing from these tables; in studies checked, under half for an unresolved V gene and the rest for unknown reasons. Across this sample there are 50,000 to 75,000 clones, with just under 95% seen only once. About 4.4% of the sample belongs to the ten largest clones.

Recombination linked TRBV7-2 to TRBJ2-7; perhaps TRBD1 is the D gene, with 6 bases matching. Sequencing was carried out using PBMCs. The receptor was isolated from a human donor in good health. Some clones in this sample may be carry-over from other donors' samples. The CDR3 region reads CASSLDRDEQYF. The DNA is TGTGCCAGCAGCTTAGACAGGGACGAGCAGTACTTC.